This T cell receptor (beta chain) was sequenced for a study of cytomegalovirus exposure and HLA in healthy donors. With respect to this clone: The antigen remains unidentified.

Use of 60 Vbeta and 13 Jbeta primers characterized the PCR. The repertoire was sequenced with immunoSEQ multiplex PCR; TCRdb's copy has only in-frame clones and lacks some. Of 130,000 to 150,000 clones in the sample, 75% to 80% are singletons; the top ten hold 2% to 3%. The ends were cut back, 0 bases at V and 6 bases at J, with 12 bases in the middle. The CDR3 has 14 amino acids. Germline lookup yields CDR1 SGHRS and CDR2 YFSETQ. Regarding the study as a whole: It is likely that the observed cluster of highly shared sequence variants was a sequencing artifact.

The TCR originated in a woman under 30 in good health and CMV-seropositive. Sequences were obtained from PBMCs. This chain joins TRBV5-1 and TRBJ1-2; D not resolved. This CDR3 reads CASSLASGRDGYTF. The CDR3 bases are TGCGCCAGCAGCTTGGCCTCTGGGCGGGATGGCTACACCTTC.